Listed here are 14 T cell receptor beta chains from one sample, sequenced in a study of blood T cells in healthy people across ages. Primers used in a second PCR of roughly 6 to 11 cycles were a sample-barcoded 5' primer and a J-beta primer mix. TCRdb itself ran the 5' RACE reads through MiXCR, one entry per CDR3 protein. The sample lists about 970,000 distinct CDR3 sequences, about 53% occurring once. Input material: blood. The receptors shown here come from a woman aged 60-75 years in good health.

This chain connects TRBV20-1 to TRBJ2-1; a possible D gene is TRBD2 (6 bases). The CDR3 spans 16 residues. The germline V and J ends were trimmed by 6 bases and 0 bases, with 18 bases remaining between them. Germline CDR1 is DFQATT and CDR2 is SNEGSKA (reference sequence). The CDR3 nucleotides read TGCAGTGCCACCCAACCCGTAGCGGCCTCCTACAATGAGCAGTTCTTC. As protein: CSATQPVAASYNEQFF.

The chain joins TRBV7-2 to TRBJ2-7; 11 bases fit TRBD1. The ends lost 5 bases at V and 7 bases at J; junction bases unmatched: 7. This CDR3 region has 14 residues. Germline V gene lookup returns CDR1 SGHTA and CDR2 FQGNSA. DNA for the CDR3: TGTGCCAGCAGCGTGGACAGGGGGCGGGATGAGCAGTACTTC. Residues: CASSVDRGRDEQYF.

This CDR3 reads CASSYTRGWEKLFF. The CDR3 DNA reads TGTGCCAGCAGTTACACCAGGGGTTGGGAAAAACTGTTTTTT. The J gene is TRBJ1-4, the V gene TRBV6-6; D may be TRBD1 (6 bases). V dropped 2 bases and J dropped 8 bases, with 12 bases sitting between them. This CDR3 region has 14 residues. Germline V gene lookup returns CDR1 MNHNY and CDR2 SVGAGI (reference sequence).

This clonotype was seen more than once but under ten times. This chain links TRBV6-5 with TRBJ2-3; the D is unclear. V lost 4 bases and J lost 7, with 12 bases in between. In germline, CDR1 is MNHEY, CDR2 SVGAGI. The CDR3 spans 13 residues. The CDR3 region has the DNA TGTGCCAGCAGTTTCGGAACCAGGAATACGCAGTATTTT. Translation gives CASSFGTRNTQYF.

There are a few counts of this clonotype. The chain couples TRBV28 to TRBJ2-4, with D possibly TRBD1 on 6 matching bases. TRBJ2-7 matches the DNA end more closely, so the J call is doubtful. Germline CDR1 reads MDHEN; CDR2 reads SYDVKM. The CDR3 runs 15 residues. CDR3 nucleotide sequence: TGTGCCAGCCCGCCTTCCCACAGGGAGAACTACGAGCAGTACTTC. It codes for CASPPSHRENYEQYF.

This chain connects TRBV27 to TRBJ2-7; 11 bases align to TRBD2. Trimming took 9 bases from V and 2 from J; bases not matched to a gene: 3. There are 13 residues in the CDR3. The germline V gene encodes CDR1 MNHEY and CDR2 SMNVEV (reference sequence). Here the CDR3 reads CASKTSGTYEQYF. The CDR3 region has the DNA TGTGCCAGTAAGACTAGCGGGACCTACGAGCAGTACTTC.

In its sample, this clonotype was seen a few times. The J gene is TRBJ2-1, the V gene TRBV9; D remains unclear. This CDR3 comprises 12 residues. Germline CDR1 and CDR2: SGDLS and YYNGEE. V lost 3 bases to trimming and J lost 1 base, with 2 bases between them. CDR3: CASSASYNEQFF. CDR3 in DNA: TGTGCCAGCAGCGCATCCTACAATGAGCAGTTCTTC.

The chain uses TRBV7-3 and TRBJ2-3; 12 bases are a match to TRBD2. The CDR3 covers 17 residues. V lost 2 bases and J lost 2; bases outside the gene matches: 5. Looked up from germline, CDR1 is SGHTA and CDR2 is FQGTGA. The CDR3 bases are TGTGCCAGCAGCTTATCTAGCGGGAGGGTTCTCACAGATACGCAGTATTTT. It encodes CASSLSSGRVLTDTQYF. Combining the CDR3 with reference TRBV7-3 and TRBJ2-3 gives the whole variable domain GAGVSQTPSNKVTEKGKYVELRCDPISGHTALYWYRQSLGQGPEFLIYFQGTGAADDSGLPNDRFFAVRPEGSVSTLKIQRTERGDSAVYLCASSLSSGRVLTDTQYFGPGTRLTVL.

The chain recombines TRBV7-9 with TRBJ2-1, with D tentatively TRBD2 (6 bases). Looked up from germline, CDR1 is SEHNR and CDR2 is FQNEAQ (reference sequence). Trimming left V 5 bases short and J 0 bases short, with 17 bases between. The CDR3 has 17 residues. CDR3 bases: TGTGCCAGCAGCCCCACTGTGAAGCGGGTCTCCTACAATGAGCAGTTCTTC. It is translated as CASSPTVKRVSYNEQFF.

This clonotype has only a few counts. The chain carries TRBV6-6 and TRBJ1-5, with D possibly matching TRBD1 (6 bases). V was cut by 5 bases and J by 10 bases, with 21 bases left in between. The germline CDR1 and CDR2 sequences are MNHNY and SVGAGI (reference sequence). The CDR3 contains 15 residues. Written as DNA, the CDR3 is TGTGCCAGCAGTCCCGGAACGGGTTCGGGGGGCCCCCAGCATTTT. This encodes CASSPGTGSGGPQHF.

V and J are TRBV20-1 and TRBJ2-5, with TRBD2 matching over 10 bases. The J call is uncertain, as TRBJ2-7 better fits the DNA end. CDR3 length equals 14 residues. The germline CDR1 and CDR2 sequences are DFQATT and SNEGSKA (reference sequence). The DNA of the CDR3 is TGCAGAGCACAGCGGGAGGGAAGTACCTACGAGCAGTACTTC. Its protein product is CRAQREGSTYEQYF.

This clonotype was picked up many times. The chain links TRBV7-2 to TRBJ2-5, with D possibly called TRBD1 or TRBD2 (6 bases each). CDR3 size: 14 residues. CDR1 and CDR2 (germline): SGHTA, FQGNSA. Trimming stripped 8 bases from V and 2 bases from J, with 15 bases between. The CDR3 DNA follows: TGTGCCAGCTCACTCGGGGGACATCAAGAGACCCAGTACTTC. Amino acids: CASSLGGHQETQYF.

This clonotype was observed a few times. The gene calls are TRBV6-6 and TRBJ1-2, with 11 bases lining up with TRBD1. The CDR3 extends over 16 amino acids. Germline V gene data show CDR1 as MNHNY and CDR2 as SVGAGI (reference sequence). The junction had 17 bases not matched to a gene; V was cut back by 7 bases and J by 10 bases. The CDR3 is CASIRSAGGQGVIYTF. For the CDR3, the DNA is TGTGCCAGCATTCGTTCCGCGGGGGGACAGGGGGTCATCTACACCTTC.

This clonotype was seen only a few times. The rearrangement joins TRBV3-1 to TRBJ2-6, with D possibly matching TRBD2 (6 bases). Germline CDR1 LGHDT, CDR2 YNNKEL (reference sequence). V was trimmed by 0 bases and J by 2 bases, leaving 8 bases between them. The length of the CDR3 is 16 residues. CDR3 nucleotide sequence: TGTGCCAGCAGCCAAGAGCGGAGGGCTGGGGCCAACGTCCTGACTTTC. This gives the protein CASSQERRAGANVLTF.